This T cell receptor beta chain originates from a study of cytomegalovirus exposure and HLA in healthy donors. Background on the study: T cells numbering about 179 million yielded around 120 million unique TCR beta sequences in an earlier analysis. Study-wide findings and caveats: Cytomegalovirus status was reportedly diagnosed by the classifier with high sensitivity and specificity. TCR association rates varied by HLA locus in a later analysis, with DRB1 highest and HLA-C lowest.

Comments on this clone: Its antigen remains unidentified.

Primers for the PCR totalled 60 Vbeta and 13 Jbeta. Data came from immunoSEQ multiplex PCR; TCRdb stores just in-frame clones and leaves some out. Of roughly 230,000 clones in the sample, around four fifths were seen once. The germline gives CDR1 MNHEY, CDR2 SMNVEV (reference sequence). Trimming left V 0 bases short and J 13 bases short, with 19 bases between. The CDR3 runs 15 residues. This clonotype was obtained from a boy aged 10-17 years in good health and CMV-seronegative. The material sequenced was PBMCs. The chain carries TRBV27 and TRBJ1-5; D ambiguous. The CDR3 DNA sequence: TGTGCCAGCAGTTTATCGGTCAGCGACCGACGACCTCAGCATTTT. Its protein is CASSLSVSDRRPQHF.